The 24 T cell receptor beta chains given below trace back to one sample, sequenced in a study of post-analysis software for immune sequencing data. The study's findings and limits: A few TRBV segments were significantly more frequent in patients than in controls. TRBV5-6, TRBV5-1 and TRBV20-1 were among these segments.

These receptors have no known antigen. Carried by the TCR beta cDNA libraries were unique molecular identifiers. Using its own MiXCR run on the PCR reads, TCRdb lists one record per CDR3 protein. The sample contains about 430,000 distinct CDR3 sequences, approximately 37% of which appear only once. Sequenced material: blood. Every receptor here comes from a girl aged 2-10 years with multiple sclerosis.

The V call is TRBV20-1, the J call TRBJ1-5, with D unclear. There are 10 residues in the CDR3. Germline values: CDR1 DFQATT, CDR2 SNEGSKA (reference sequence). The CDR3 sequence is CRDSNQPQHF. CDR3 nucleotides: TGCAGGGACAGCAATCAGCCCCAGCATTTT.

The chain couples TRBV5-6 to TRBJ2-7; perhaps TRBD2 as D (5 bases). CDR1 is SGHDT and CDR2 is YYEEEE in the germline V gene. This CDR3 contains 14 residues. V was clipped by 6 bases and J by 0 bases, with 13 bases between them. CDR3 protein: CASNIASSSYEQYF. CDR3 in DNA: TGTGCCAGCAACATAGCGTCAAGCTCCTACGAGCAGTACTTC. Combining the CDR3 with reference TRBV5-6 and TRBJ2-7 gives the whole variable domain DAGVTQSPTHLIKTRGQQVTLRCSPKSGHDTVSWYQQALGQGPQFIFQYYEEEERQRGNFPDRFSGHQFPNYSSELNVNALLLGDSALYLCASNIASSSYEQYFGPGTRLTVT.

This chain connects TRBV5-5 to TRBJ2-1, with D perhaps matching TRBD2 (7 bases). With 1 base removed from V and 8 bases from J, the gap between germline ends came to 16 bases. The CDR3 consists of 15 residues. Per germline, CDR1 SGHKS and CDR2 YYEKEE (reference sequence). The CDR3 DNA follows: TGTGCCAGCAGCTTGAATCGGGGGGCGGGCTATGAGCAGTTCTTC. Protein: CASSLNRGAGYEQFF. Based on the CDR3 plus reference TRBV5-5 and TRBJ2-1, the full variable domain is DAGVTQSPTHLIKTRGQQVTLRCSPISGHKSVSWYQQVLGQGPQFIFQYYEKEERGRGNFPDRFSARQFPNYSSELNVNALLLGDSALYLCASSLNRGAGYEQFFGPGTRLTVL.

The V and J genes are TRBV6-6 and TRBJ2-5, with TRBD2 identical over 10 bases. The J call could be wrong; TRBJ2-7 is a better fit for the DNA end. This CDR3 has 15 residues. Germline CDR1 is MNHNY and CDR2 is SVGAGI (reference sequence). This CDR3 reads CASSYVAGGYYEQYF. For the CDR3, the DNA is TGTGCCAGCAGTTACGTAGCGGGAGGATACTACGAGCAGTACTTC.

The chain joins TRBV6-6 to TRBJ2-7; 10 bases are a match to TRBD1. The end of the DNA fits TRBJ2-5 better, so the J call may be wrong. Per the germline V gene, CDR1 is MNHNY and CDR2 is SVGAGI (reference sequence). The CDR3 totals 16 residues. CDR3 DNA: TGTGCCAGCAGTAACCGCCGGGACAGGGGCCGAGAGACCCAGTACTTC. Translation gives CASSNRRDRGRETQYF.

This rearrangement joins TRBV12-3 or TRBV12-4 to TRBJ2-1; 11 bases are a match to TRBD1. After removal of 5 bases from V and 7 bases from J, the junction contained 10 bases not matched to a gene. CDR3 length equals 16 residues. The CDR3 spells CASSPPWDRGRNEQFF. For the CDR3, the DNA is TGTGCCAGCAGTCCACCTTGGGACAGGGGGAGGAATGAGCAGTTCTTC.

The CDR3 DNA is TGTGCCAGCAGCCCTCAAAATGGTCGCGAGCAGTACTTC. This encodes CASSPQNGREQYF. V gene TRBV7-2 combines with J gene TRBJ2-7; D ambiguous. V was clipped by 5 bases and J by 6 bases, with 14 bases between them. CDR1 SGHTA and CDR2 FQGNSA come from the germline V gene. The CDR3 extends over 13 amino acids.

The chain carries TRBV5-1 and TRBJ2-2; D unclear. Trimming stripped 1 base from V and 0 bases from J, with 7 bases between. The CDR3 runs to 15 residues. CDR1 and CDR2 (germline): SGHRS, YFSETQ. Here the CDR3 DNA reads TGCGCCAGCAGCTTGAGGTACCCGAACACCGGGGAGCTGTTTTTT. The encoded protein is CASSLRYPNTGELFF.

This clonotype was counted only a few times. The chain recombines TRBV6-1 with TRBJ1-2, with D perhaps TRBD1 (6 bases). CDR1 MNHNS and CDR2 SASEGT come from the germline V gene. The CDR3 is 13 residues long. Trimming took off 9 bases at V and 8 bases at J, with 19 bases between the two ends. The CDR3 spells CASRIRGGGGYTF. Written as DNA, the CDR3 is TGTGCCAGTCGGATCAGGGGCGGGGGAGGCTACACCTTC.

The CDR3 loop reads CASSPWLARYEQYF. CDR3 DNA sequence: TGTGCCAGCAGCCCCTGGCTAGCTAGGTACGAGCAGTACTTC. The chain links TRBV7-2 to TRBJ2-7, with D perhaps TRBD2 (5 bases). The CDR3 is 14 residues long. Trimming took 5 bases from V and 4 from J, leaving 15 bases between them. Germline-derived CDR1 and CDR2 are SGHTA and FQGNSA.

The V and J genes are TRBV9 and TRBJ2-7; D is perhaps TRBD2 (6 bases). The DNA end is a closer match to TRBJ2-5, so the J assignment may be wrong. The CDR3 extends over 15 amino acids. The V gene's germline CDR1 is SGDLS and CDR2 YYNGEE. The CDR3 region has the DNA TGTGCCAGCAGCTCTACCGGGACGGGGGTTGGGACCCAGTACTTC. It translates to CASSSTGTGVGTQYF.

V gene TRBV6-5 combines with J gene TRBJ1-2, with D perhaps TRBD1 (6 bases). CDR3 length equals 14 residues. Trimming took off 7 bases at V and 4 bases at J, with 16 bases between the two ends. CDR1 and CDR2 (germline): MNHEY, SVGAGI. CDR3 DNA: TGTGCCAGCACCAGGGGCAGGGAATCCTATGGCTACACCTTC. As protein: CASTRGRESYGYTF.

For the CDR3, the DNA is TGTGCCAGCAGCCAAGTGGAGAATAACTATGGCTACACCTTC. This translates into CASSQVENNYGYTF. V gene TRBV4-2 combines with J gene TRBJ1-2; no definite D call. The CDR3 runs 14 residues. Germline loops: CDR1 LGHNA, CDR2 YNFKEQ. V was pared by 1 base and J by 1 base, with 7 bases between.

The V call is TRBV3-1, the J call TRBJ2-3, with D possibly being TRBD1 (6 bases). V was clipped by 8 bases and J by 2 bases, with 11 bases between them. Germline V CDR1 and CDR2: LGHDT, YNNKEL (reference sequence). CDR3 size: 13 residues. The CDR3 region is CASGTPITDTQYF. The CDR3 DNA sequence: TGTGCCAGCGGGACACCTATCACAGATACGCAGTATTTT.

The genes are TRBV3-1 and TRBJ2-7, with TRBD2 as a possible D gene (6 bases). The CDR3 sequence is 13 residues long. V lost 4 bases and J 1 base, leaving 8 bases between the germline ends. Germline CDR1 LGHDT, CDR2 YNNKEL (reference sequence). CDR3 DNA: TGTGCCAGCAGCCGCGGGAATTCCTACGAGCAGTACTTC. Its protein is CASSRGNSYEQYF.

The rearrangement links TRBV29-1 to TRBJ2-5, with 7 bases fitting TRBD1. J gave up 7 bases and V 6 bases, and 8 bases lay outside the gene matches. This CDR3 region has 12 residues. CDR1 and CDR2 from the germline V gene are SQVTM and ANQGSEA. The CDR3 here is CSVAGTEGTQYF. The CDR3 nucleotides read TGCAGCGTCGCCGGGACAGAGGGGACCCAGTACTTC.

This clonotype has just a few counts. The gene calls are TRBV3-1 and TRBJ1-1; the D is unclear. There are 14 residues in the CDR3. The germline CDR1 and CDR2 sequences are LGHDT and YNNKEL (reference sequence). V dropped 3 bases and J dropped 4 bases, with 12 bases sitting between them. The CDR3 DNA reads TGTGCCAGCAGCCAGGAGAGGTGGAGCACTGAAGCTTTCTTT. Translating gives CASSQERWSTEAFF.

The chain recombines TRBV12-3 or TRBV12-4 with TRBJ2-5; D gene unclear. With the DNA end fitting TRBJ2-7 better, the J assignment may be wrong. The CDR3 loop spans 15 amino acids. CDR3 DNA: TGTGCCAGCAGTTCAAGGACCGTCATGGGGTACGAGCAGTACTTC. This translates into CASSSRTVMGYEQYF.

The V gene is TRBV5-1, the J gene TRBJ2-7, with D perhaps given as TRBD1 or TRBD2 (5 bases each). Germline V gene lookup returns CDR1 SGHRS and CDR2 YFSETQ. With 0 bases removed from V and 7 bases from J, the gap between germline ends came to 17 bases. This CDR3 spans 15 amino acids. The CDR3 protein is CASSLGNWGSGEQYF. The CDR3, as DNA: TGCGCCAGCAGCTTGGGAAACTGGGGCTCGGGGGAGCAGTACTTC.

This sequence joins TRBV7-9 and TRBJ1-2; 9 bases fit TRBD1. In germline, CDR1 is SEHNR, CDR2 FQNEAQ (reference sequence). CDR3 length: 15 residues. V was clipped by 5 bases and J by 4 bases; unmatched bases: 8. In DNA form, the CDR3 reads TGTGCCAGCAGCAAAGAGGGACAGGGATTCTATGGCTACACCTTC. It codes for CASSKEGQGFYGYTF.

The chain recombines TRBV12-3 or TRBV12-4 with TRBJ2-3; 11 nucleotides align to TRBD2. CDR3 length equals 16 residues. The J segment lost 3 bases and the V segment lost 3 bases, leaving 5 bases of the junction unmatched. The CDR3 reads CASSFLLAGVTDTQYF. The CDR3 coding sequence is TGTGCCAGCAGTTTTTTACTAGCGGGAGTGACAGATACGCAGTATTTT.

This chain connects TRBV20-1 to TRBJ1-6, with 8 bases matching TRBD1. The V segment lost 0 bases and the J segment 7 bases; nucleotides outside the gene matches: 5. Looked up from germline, CDR1 is DFQATT and CDR2 is SNEGSKA (reference sequence). The CDR3 extends over 15 amino acids. The CDR3 DNA follows: TGCAGTGCTAGAGATCTCAGGACAGGGAATTCACCCCTCCACTTT. It specifies CSARDLRTGNSPLHF.

This clonotype was observed a handful of times. CDR3 residues: CASSLVLAGDHIYEQYF. The CDR3 DNA follows: TGCGCCAGCAGCTTGGTTCTAGCGGGGGACCATATCTACGAGCAGTACTTC. The rearrangement uses TRBV5-1 and TRBJ2-4; 10 nucleotides agree with TRBD2. TRBJ2-7 explains the end of the DNA better; the J call may be wrong. CDR1 SGHRS and CDR2 YFSETQ come from the germline V gene. There are 17 residues in the CDR3.

Here the CDR3 DNA reads TGTGCCAGCACCCTGGGGACAGGCGATATAGGCTACACCTTC. Its translation is CASTLGTGDIGYTF. This chain uses TRBV7-8 with TRBJ1-2, with 8 bases that match TRBD1. The germline V gene has CDR1 SGHVS and CDR2 FQNEAQ. The ends lost 7 bases at V and 8 bases at J; junction bases unmatched: 12. The CDR3 has 14 amino acids.